These 21 T cell receptor beta chains were sequenced from one sample in a study of OX40 agonist ivuxolimab in advanced cancers. TCRdb keeps only in-frame clones here, not all; method: immunoSEQ multiplex PCR. The repertoire holds approximately 60,000 clones, with roughly 90% as singletons. The material was CD4+ or CD8+ T cells sorted from blood, obtained in a trial of the OX40 agonist ivuxolimab. These receptor sequences come from an adult with an advanced solid tumor such as melanoma, head and neck, liver or kidney cancer.

This chain connects TRBV11-2 to TRBJ2-7, with D uncertain. CDR1 is SGHAT, CDR2 FQNNGV, per germline. This CDR3 region has 15 residues. Between the trimmed V and J ends, which lost 2 bases and 7 bases, there was a span of 18 bases. The CDR3 sequence: CASSLTPLQPTEQYF. The CDR3 nucleotides are TGTGCCAGCAGCTTAACCCCCCTGCAGCCCACTGAGCAGTACTTC.

The J gene is TRBJ1-6, the V gene TRBV6-1; the match to TRBD1 covers 7 bases. The germline V gene encodes CDR1 MNHNS and CDR2 SASEGT. The trim removed 6 bases at V and 3 bases at J, leaving 2 bases unmatched. This CDR3 has 14 residues. CDR3 DNA: TGTGCCAGCAGACGGGACAGCTATAATTCACCCCTCCACTTT. It codes for CASRRDSYNSPLHF.

V usage is TRBV10-3 and J usage is TRBJ2-7, with TRBD1 matching over 7 bases. In germline, CDR1 is ENHRY, CDR2 SYGVKD. CDR3 length: 17 amino acids. V lost 0 bases and J lost 4; bases outside the gene matches: 12. Here the CDR3 reads CAISESSGRQGRYEQYF. As DNA, the CDR3 is TGTGCCATCAGTGAGTCGTCGGGGAGACAGGGTCGATACGAGCAGTACTTC.

V usage is TRBV6-6 and J usage is TRBJ1-5; tentatively, D is TRBD1 (5 bases). The CDR3 runs to 14 residues. Germline lookup yields CDR1 MNHNY and CDR2 SVGAGI (reference sequence). The V and J ends lost 0 bases and 7 bases respectively, with 10 bases between them. CDR3 nucleotides: TGTGCCAGCAGTTACTCTGGGGGGAGACAGCCCCAGCATTTT. Translation gives CASSYSGGRQPQHF.

The chain recombines TRBV5-5 with TRBJ2-5; TRBD2 is a possible D gene (7 bases). Germline-derived CDR1 and CDR2 are SGHKS and YYEKEE (reference sequence). With 4 bases removed from V and 5 bases from J, the gap between germline ends came to 24 bases. CDR3 length equals 17 residues. The CDR3 protein is CASSLLRGGERGETQYF. DNA of the CDR3: TGTGCCAGCAGCCTCCTTAGGGGGGGTGAGAGAGGGGAGACCCAGTACTTC.

This chain links TRBV7-2 with TRBJ1-2; D gene uncertain. CDR1 and CDR2 (germline): SGHTA, FQGNSA. The CDR3 covers 15 residues. With 6 bases removed from V and 0 bases from J, the gap between germline ends came to 14 bases. CDR3 DNA sequence: TGTGCCAGCAGAAAAAAGGCAGCTGCTAACTATGGCTACACCTTC. This codes for CASRKKAAANYGYTF.

The V gene is TRBV5-1, the J gene TRBJ2-1, with D unresolved. Between the trimmed V and J ends, which lost 4 bases and 2 bases, there was a span of 10 bases. CDR1 is SGHRS and CDR2 is YFSETQ in the germline V gene. This CDR3 is 14 amino acids long. This CDR3 reads CASSLYGPYNEQFF. CDR3 DNA: TGCGCCAGCAGCCTCTACGGCCCCTACAATGAGCAGTTCTTC.

The chain links TRBV9 to TRBJ2-3; a possible D gene is TRBD2 (5 bases). V was shortened by 1 base and J by 1 base, with 10 bases between the two germline ends. The CDR3 extends over 15 amino acids. Germline-derived CDR1 and CDR2 are SGDLS and YYNGEE. CDR3 nucleotide sequence: TGTGCCAGCAGCGTAATGGGAGAGCGCACAGATACGCAGTATTTT. It is translated as CASSVMGERTDTQYF. Together with reference TRBV9 and TRBJ2-3, the CDR3 gives the full variable domain: DSGVTQTPKHLITATGQRVTLRCSPRSGDLSVYWYQQSLDQGLQFLIQYYNGEERAKGNILERFSAQQFPDLHSELNLSSLELGDSALYFCASSVMGERTDTQYFGPGTRLTVL.

This clone appeared once. The chain recombines TRBV30 with TRBJ1-3; D gene uncertain. The CDR3 consists of 12 residues. V lost 4 bases to trimming and J lost 4 bases, with 8 bases between them. Germline CDR1 is GTSNPN and CDR2 is SVGIG (reference sequence). This CDR3 reads CAWIGGGNTIYF. CDR3 DNA sequence: TGTGCCTGGATTGGTGGCGGAAACACCATATATTTT.

V gene TRBV6-5 combines with J gene TRBJ2-7; no definite D call. Per germline, CDR1 MNHEY and CDR2 SVGAGI. This CDR3 is 11 amino acids long. V lost 6 bases, J lost 0 bases, and 3 bases lay in between. The chain's CDR3 is CASRLSYEQYF. The CDR3 bases are TGTGCCAGCAGGCTCTCCTACGAGCAGTACTTC.

The table lists this clone with a few counts. This sequence joins TRBV5-8 and TRBJ2-7, with unresolved D. The germline V gene has CDR1 SGHTS and CDR2 YDEGEE. Deletions cut 0 bases from V and 4 bases from J, with 2 bases between. The CDR3 sequence is 11 residues long. CDR3: CASSLVYEQYF. CDR3 nucleotide sequence: TGTGCCAGCAGCTTGGTGTACGAGCAGTACTTC.

The chain employs TRBV5-5 and TRBJ1-2; TRBD1 matches at 8 bases. V lost 1 base, J lost 8 bases, and 4 bases stayed unmatched. Germline V gene sequence: CDR1 SGHKS, CDR2 YYEKEE (reference sequence). The CDR3 runs to 13 residues. The DNA of the CDR3 is TGTGCCAGCAGCTTGCAGGGGGCGTGGGGCTACACCTTC. It codes for CASSLQGAWGYTF.

The CDR3 DNA sequence: TGTGCCAGCTCACCACAGGAGGGTTTGGAGACCCAGTACTTC. Translated, it gives CASSPQEGLETQYF. The rearrangement uses TRBV18 and TRBJ2-5; weak D call: TRBD2 (6 bases). V was trimmed by 1 base and J by 5 bases, leaving 11 bases between them. This CDR3 has 14 residues. The V gene's germline CDR1 is KGHSH and CDR2 LQKENI.

CDR3 in DNA: TGTGCCAGCAGCCCCGGACAGAGGGCAAAGGAGACCCAGTACTTC. Residues: CASSPGQRAKETQYF. The rearrangement joins TRBV5-4 to TRBJ2-5; tentative D call: TRBD1 (6 bases). Trimming cost V 4 bases and J 5 bases, with 18 bases left between them. CDR1 and CDR2 from the germline V gene are SGHNT and YYREEE (reference sequence). The CDR3 sequence is 15 residues long.

This chain uses TRBV4-1 with TRBJ2-1; D call uncertain. V was pared by 4 bases and J by 4 bases, with 14 bases between. The germline gives CDR1 MGHRA, CDR2 YSYEKL. This CDR3 comprises 15 residues. CDR3 protein: CASSPLGPNYNEQFF. DNA for the CDR3: TGCGCCAGCAGCCCCCTTGGGCCCAATTACAATGAGCAGTTCTTC.

The gene calls are TRBV7-2 and TRBJ1-2, with D perhaps matching TRBD1 (6 bases). Trimming took 1 base from V and 4 from J, leaving 13 bases between them. The CDR3 is 15 amino acids. The V gene's germline CDR1 is SGHTA and CDR2 FQGNSA. CDR3 sequence reads: CASSLEQGNPYGYTF. The CDR3 region has the DNA TGTGCCAGCAGCTTAGAACAGGGAAATCCCTATGGCTACACCTTC.

The rearrangement uses TRBV6-1 and TRBJ1-2; possibly TRBD1 for D (5 bases). The CDR3 runs 14 residues. Trimming took 4 bases from V and 0 from J, leaving 9 bases between them. From germline, CDR1 is MNHNS and CDR2 SASEGT. For the CDR3, the DNA is TGTGCCAGCAGTGGGCAGGGAACTAACTATGGCTACACCTTC. Residues: CASSGQGTNYGYTF.

The chain links TRBV7-2 to TRBJ2-7, with 10 bases fitting TRBD2. V gave up 0 bases and J gave up 4 bases; unmatched junction bases: 3. Germline V gene lookup returns CDR1 SGHTA and CDR2 FQGNSA. The CDR3 totals 15 residues. The CDR3 reads CASSLASSGSYEQYF. The CDR3 coding sequence is TGTGCCAGCAGCTTAGCTTCTAGCGGGAGTTACGAGCAGTACTTC.

This chain connects TRBV7-6 to TRBJ2-2; D not certain. Germline V gene sequence: CDR1 SGHVS, CDR2 FNYEAQ. The CDR3 runs 14 residues. Trimming left V 1 base short and J 0 bases short, with 3 bases between. CDR3 sequence reads: CASSLVSNTGELFF. The DNA for the CDR3 is TGTGCCAGCAGCTTAGTTTCGAACACCGGGGAGCTGTTTTTT.

The chain joins TRBV27 to TRBJ2-7; TRBD1 is a possible D gene (5 bases). This CDR3 comprises 12 residues. CDR1 and CDR2 from the germline V gene are MNHEY and SMNVEV (reference sequence). V was cut by 3 bases and J by 5 bases, with 8 bases left in between. CDR3: CASSFQGDEQYF. CDR3 DNA: TGTGCCAGCAGTTTCCAGGGTGACGAGCAGTACTTC.

V and J are TRBV6-6 and TRBJ2-1; no clear D. Germline CDR1 is MNHNY and CDR2 is SVGAGI (reference sequence). CDR3 size: 11 residues. V was shortened by 7 bases and J by 6 bases, with 7 bases between the two germline ends. CDR3 sequence: CASTTGNEQFF. The CDR3 DNA reads TGTGCCAGCACGACGGGCAATGAGCAGTTCTTC.